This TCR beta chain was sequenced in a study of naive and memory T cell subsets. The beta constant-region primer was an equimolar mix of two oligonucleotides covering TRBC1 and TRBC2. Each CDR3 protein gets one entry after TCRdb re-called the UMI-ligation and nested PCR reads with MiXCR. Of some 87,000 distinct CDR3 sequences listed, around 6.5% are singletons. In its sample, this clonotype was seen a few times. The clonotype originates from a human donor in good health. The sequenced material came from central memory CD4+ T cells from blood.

The chain's CDR3 is CASSSGLPNPYEQYF. CDR3 bases: TGTGCCAGCAGCTCAGGACTACCTAATCCCTACGAGCAGTACTTC. The chain carries TRBV7-2 and TRBJ2-7; tentatively, D is TRBD2 (6 bases). The V gene's germline CDR1 is SGHTA and CDR2 FQGNSA. V was pared by 4 bases and J by 2 bases, with 15 bases between. The CDR3 extends over 15 amino acids.